This entry lists 16 T cell receptor beta chains sequenced from one sample in a study of CD8+ T cells in alopecia areata. RNA was extracted and reverse transcribed into cDNA as the sequencing template. Some clones are missing from TCRdb's copy, which holds only in-frame ones; the method was immunoSEQ multiplex PCR. The data contain 95,000 to 120,000 clones, almost 60% of them singletons. The sample taken for sequencing was CD8+ T cells sorted from blood. The receptor set was obtained from a human donor in good health.

V is TRBV4-1 and J is TRBJ2-7, with D possibly being TRBD1 (5 bases). CDR1 and CDR2 (germline): MGHRA, YSYEKL. The V gene lost 0 bases and the J gene lost 6 bases, with 12 bases spanning the gap. The CDR3 contains 14 residues. CDR3 coding DNA: TGCGCCAGCAGCCAAGAAGCCAGGGCTGTCGAGCAGTACTTC. Translated, it gives CASSQEARAVEQYF.

Only a few counts were recorded for this clone. The genes are TRBV4-3 and TRBJ2-4, with D possibly being TRBD2 (6 bases). CDR1 LGHNA and CDR2 YSLEER come from the germline V gene. V shed 0 bases and J shed 5 bases, with 14 bases lying between them. The CDR3 sequence is 16 residues long. The CDR3 protein is CASSQDWRGGENIQYF. In DNA, the CDR3 is TGCGCCAGCAGCCAAGATTGGCGGGGCGGAGAAAACATTCAGTACTTC.

The chain uses TRBV7-3 and TRBJ2-1, with TRBD2 matching over 8 bases. Germline values: CDR1 SGHTA, CDR2 FQGTGA. The CDR3 is 14 residues long. The J segment lost 3 bases and the V segment lost 4 bases, leaving 2 bases of the junction unmatched. The CDR3 here is CASSSSGHYNEQFF. The CDR3 DNA sequence: TGTGCCAGCAGCTCTAGCGGGCACTACAATGAGCAGTTCTTC.

The V gene is TRBV5-6, the J gene TRBJ1-2; D not resolved. V lost 2 bases to trimming and J lost 0 bases, with 8 bases between them. Germline CDR1 reads SGHDT; CDR2 reads YYEEEE. This CDR3 is built from 14 residues. CDR3 nucleotide sequence: TGTGCCAGCAGCTTAGGCGGGCCTAACTATGGCTACACCTTC. Translated, it gives CASSLGGPNYGYTF.

The genes are TRBV5-1 and TRBJ1-1; TRBD1 matches 8 bases. This CDR3 spans 13 amino acids. J lost 8 bases, V lost 5 bases, and 8 bases had no gene match. Per germline, CDR1 SGHRS and CDR2 YFSETQ. DNA for the CDR3: TGCGCCAGCAGTCGAGACAGGGGAAACGAAGCTTTCTTT. Protein product: CASSRDRGNEAFF.

The chain has TRBV13 and TRBJ2-4; 8 nucleotides agree with TRBD1. This CDR3 contains 17 residues. The germline CDR1 and CDR2 sequences are PRHDT and FYEKMQ (reference sequence). J was trimmed by 6 bases and V by 5 bases; bases with no gene match: 15. DNA of the CDR3: TGTGCCAGCAGCAACTCAGGGGGCGCCATCTATAGAAACATTCAGTACTTC. Translating gives CASSNSGGAIYRNIQYF.

This sequence joins TRBV7-3 and TRBJ2-1; the match to TRBD1 covers 8 bases. The CDR3 has 15 amino acids. Germline V lookup: CDR1 SGHTA, CDR2 FQGTGA. With 5 bases clipped from V and 4 bases from J, the junction kept 7 bases outside the gene matches. In nucleotides, the CDR3 is TGTGCCAGCAGCCCGACAGGGGCAGGGTACAATGAGCAGTTCTTC. Protein product: CASSPTGAGYNEQFF.

The chain links TRBV5-1 to TRBJ2-7; TRBD1 or TRBD2 may be the D gene (5 bases each). Trimming took off 2 bases at V and 6 bases at J, with 9 bases between the two ends. Per germline, CDR1 SGHRS and CDR2 YFSETQ. The CDR3 consists of 12 residues. The CDR3 here is CASSFSGLEQYF. In nucleotides, the CDR3 is TGCGCCAGCAGCTTCTCGGGGCTCGAGCAGTACTTC.

This clone showed up just a few times. This chain joins TRBV4-3 and TRBJ2-3, with TRBD2 matching 7 bases. J gave up 3 bases and V 1 base, and 1 base lay outside the gene matches. The CDR3 is made up of 14 amino acids. Germline-derived CDR1 and CDR2 are LGHNA and YSLEER. The CDR3 sequence: CASSQGEGTDTQYF. The DNA for the CDR3 is TGCGCCAGCAGCCAAGGGGAGGGAACAGATACGCAGTATTTT.

CDR3 in DNA: TGTGCCAGCAGTACCCGACAGGGAACCCAAGAGACCCAGTACTTC. The encoded protein is CASSTRQGTQETQYF. This chain links TRBV28 with TRBJ2-5; TRBD1 aligns across 7 bases. There are 15 residues in the CDR3. Per germline, CDR1 MDHEN and CDR2 SYDVKM. The ends lost 5 bases at V and 1 base at J; junction bases unmatched: 7.

This sequence joins TRBV30 and TRBJ1-1, with a possible D match to TRBD1 (5 bases). V was cut by 0 bases and J by 0 bases, with 11 bases left in between. This CDR3 region has 15 residues. Per the germline V gene, CDR1 is GTSNPN and CDR2 is SVGIG (reference sequence). The CDR3, as DNA: TGTGCCTGGAGTGTAGGAGGGACCATGAACACTGAAGCTTTCTTT. Translation: CAWSVGGTMNTEAFF.

The genes are TRBV30 and TRBJ1-1; tentatively, D is TRBD1 (6 bases). The CDR3 consists of 12 residues. Germline V gene sequence: CDR1 GTSNPN, CDR2 SVGIG (reference sequence). Trimming pared 7 bases from V and 4 bases from J, leaving 13 bases between. In DNA, the CDR3 is TGTGCCTTTCAGGGGAGTCGCACTGAAGCTTTCTTT. It translates to CAFQGSRTEAFF.

This clone was found a few times. J is TRBJ2-5 and V is TRBV11-2; D is unresolved. Trimming took off 0 bases at V and 3 bases at J, with 11 bases between the two ends. Germline V lookup: CDR1 SGHAT, CDR2 FQNNGV. This CDR3 is built from 15 residues. The CDR3 region has the DNA TGTGCCAGCAGCTTAGATGGGGAAATGGAAGAGACCCAGTACTTC. It encodes CASSLDGEMEETQYF.

This clone turned up a few times. Different DNA sequences within this sample yield the same CDR3. The chain couples TRBV5-6 to TRBJ2-7; D uncertain. V lost 0 bases and J 2 bases, leaving 3 bases between the germline ends. The length of the CDR3 is 12 residues. The germline V gene has CDR1 SGHDT and CDR2 YYEEEE. Written as DNA, the CDR3 is TGTGCCAGCAGCTTGGGGACCTACGAGCAGTACTTC. It is translated as CASSLGTYEQYF.

The chain recombines TRBV7-3 with TRBJ1-1; D not resolved. The CDR3 has 12 amino acids. Germline V CDR1 and CDR2: SGHTA, FQGTGA. V was cut by 1 base and J by 7 bases, with 7 bases left in between. As DNA, the CDR3 is TGTGCCAGCAGCTTAAGGTCTCTTGAAGCTTTCTTT. Encoded protein: CASSLRSLEAFF.

This clone was counted only a few times. The rearrangement uses TRBV9 and TRBJ1-5; TRBD1 is a possible D gene (6 bases). Germline V CDR1 and CDR2: SGDLS, YYNGEE. The CDR3 loop spans 14 amino acids. The V gene lost 0 bases and the J gene lost 3 bases, with 7 bases spanning the gap. The CDR3 here is CASSVGQDNQPQHF. In nucleotides, the CDR3 is TGTGCCAGCAGCGTAGGACAGGACAATCAGCCCCAGCATTTT.